The entry that follows covers one T cell receptor beta chain sequence. Its antigen remains unidentified. TCRdb used MiXCR to reprocess the 5' RACE reads, holding one entry per CDR3 protein. The sample holds roughly 1.6 million distinct CDR3 sequences, less than 35% seen once. CDR3 size: 15 residues. The V gene's germline CDR1 is SGHRS and CDR2 YFSETQ. Trimming pared 4 bases from V and 0 bases from J, leaving 11 bases between. These data originate in a study of identical twins. Study findings and constraints: Out-of-frame beta sequences exhibited a weaker degree of excess twin sharing.

The clonotype originates from a newborn girl in good health. The chain is built from TRBV5-1 and TRBJ1-5; D gene uncertain. Sequenced material: cord blood. The CDR3 loop reads CASSQTGASNQPQHF. CDR3 coding DNA: TGCGCCAGCAGCCAGACGGGCGCTAGCAATCAGCCCCAGCATTTT.